This is a list of T cell receptor beta chains from one sample in a study of T-cell memory formation after mild COVID-19. Using its own MiXCR run on the 5' RACE reads, TCRdb lists one record per CDR3 protein. Found here are approximately 440,000 distinct CDR3 sequences, approximately 20% of them singletons; the top ten hold about 8.1%. Sequenced: PBMCs or a T cell subset sorted from them (not recorded which). The receptors shown here come from an adult woman who had mild COVID-19 (a few samples of this study predate the infection). Cell type and time point are not known. CDR3s include the opening cysteine and the closing phenylalanine or tryptophan. Each record gives: J gene, D gene, V gene, clone size, CDR3 DNA, CDR3 protein. D genes are given only for firm matches. Rows may omit the clone size; those that give it use once, few, many or a size class.

TRBJ2-5 TRBD1 TRBV24-1 few TGTGCCACCAGCACCGGGACAGGGGGCTCTCAAGAGACCCAGTACTTC CATSTGTGGSQETQYF
TRBJ1-2 NA TRBV12-3/TRBV12-4 NA TGTGCCAGCAGTTTATCTAATGAGGGGATAGGTGGCTACACCTTC CASSLSNEGIGGYTF
TRBJ2-7 NA TRBV10-2 few TGCGCCAGCAGGGACAGCCCCTACGAGCAGTACTTC CASRDSPYEQYF
TRBJ2-1 NA TRBV7-9 few TGTGCCAGCAGGCTCAACGTGTACAATGAGCAGTTCTTC CASRLNVYNEQFF
TRBJ1-6 NA TRBV27 NA TGTGCCAGCAGGCACGCGCGTCGGGGGGGAGTACTTTTCTATAATTCACCCCTCCACTTT CASRHARRGGVLFYNSPLHF
TRBJ2-3 TRBD1 TRBV7-9 NA TGTGCCAGCAGCTTAGTACAACAGGGGACCCGGGGAGATACGCAGTATTTT CASSLVQQGTRGDTQYF
TRBJ2-1 TRBD2 TRBV5-6 NA TGTGCCAGCAGCGCAGGGAATTCGGGGGGTGAGCAGTTCTTC CASSAGNSGGEQFF
TRBJ2-1 TRBD2 TRBV20-1 few TGCAGTTCGAACAGCGGGAAACTGGATGAGCAGTTCTTC CSSNSGKLDEQFF
TRBJ2-1 TRBD1 TRBV18 few TGTGCCAGCTCACCACTACCCGGACAGGGGGGTAATGAGCAGTTCTTC CASSPLPGQGGNEQFF
TRBJ1-1 TRBD1 TRBV29-1 few TGCAGCGCCGAGACAGGGGGCCTCACTGAAGCTTTCTTT CSAETGGLTEAFF
TRBJ1-1 NA TRBV2 few TGTGCCAGCAGTGAAGCGGCCAGCACTGAAGCTTTCTTT CASSEAASTEAFF
TRBJ2-3 NA TRBV5-5 NA TGTGCCAGCAGCTTGGACGCTTTTGGGCCAGATACGCAGTATTTT CASSLDAFGPDTQYF
TRBJ1-1 NA TRBV11-1 NA TGTGCCAGCAGCCCCTCCGGGACTGGAAACACTGAAGCTTTCTTT CASSPSGTGNTEAFF
TRBJ2-1 NA TRBV29-1 NA TGCAGCGTTGGACTGGGCATCGGAAATGAGCAGTTCTTC CSVGLGIGNEQFF
TRBJ1-5 TRBD1 TRBV12-3/TRBV12-4 few TGTGCCAGCACCCCAGGGGCAGGGGGCTTGCAGCCCCAGCATTTT CASTPGAGGLQPQHF
TRBJ2-7 NA TRBV3-1 NA TGTGCCAGCAGTCCCGGGTGGTGGGAGCAGTACTTC CASSPGWWEQYF
TRBJ1-5 TRBD1 TRBV12-3/TRBV12-4 few TGTGCCAGCAGTTTCGGCAGGGGGCCGAATCAGCCCCAGCATTTT CASSFGRGPNQPQHF
TRBJ2-1 TRBD2 TRBV29-1 few TGCAGCGACCACCTAGCGGGGGGCCAGTTCTTC CSDHLAGGQFF
TRBJ2-3 NA TRBV4-1 NA TGCGCCAGCAGCCAAGGAGACTGGACAGATACGCAGTATTTT CASSQGDWTDTQYF
TRBJ2-6 NA TRBV24-1 NA TGTGCCACCAGTGATTTGCGGGCTGGGGCCAACGTCCTGACTTTC CATSDLRAGANVLTF
TRBJ1-1 NA TRBV7-9 NA TGTGCCAGCAGCGTAGAGGGGGGATGGACTGAAGCTTTCTTT CASSVEGGWTEAFF
TRBJ2-3 TRBD2 TRBV5-1 NA TGCGCCAGCAGCCTCCTTACGACTAGCGGGGGCACAGATACGCAGTATTTT CASSLLTTSGGTDTQYF